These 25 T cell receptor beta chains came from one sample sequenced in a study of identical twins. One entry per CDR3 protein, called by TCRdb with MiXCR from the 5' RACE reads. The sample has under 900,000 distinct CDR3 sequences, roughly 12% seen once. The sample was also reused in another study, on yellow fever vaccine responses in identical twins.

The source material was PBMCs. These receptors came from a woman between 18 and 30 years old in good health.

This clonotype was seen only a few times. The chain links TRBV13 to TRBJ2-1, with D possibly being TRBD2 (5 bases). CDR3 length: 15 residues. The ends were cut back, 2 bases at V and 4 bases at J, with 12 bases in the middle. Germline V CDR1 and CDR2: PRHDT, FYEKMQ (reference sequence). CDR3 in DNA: TGTGCCAGCAGCTTAATACGGGAATCGTACAATGAGCAGTTCTTC. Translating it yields CASSLIRESYNEQFF.

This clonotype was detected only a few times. CDR3 nucleotides: TGCGCCAGCAGCCCCTCACAGGGGGCGCGATATGGCTACACCTTC. Translation gives CASSPSQGARYGYTF. The rearrangement links TRBV5-1 to TRBJ1-2; 9 bases line up with TRBD1. CDR3 length equals 15 residues. Germline CDR1 is SGHRS and CDR2 is YFSETQ. The V gene end was trimmed by 4 bases and the J gene end by 5 bases; junction bases not matched to a gene: 9.

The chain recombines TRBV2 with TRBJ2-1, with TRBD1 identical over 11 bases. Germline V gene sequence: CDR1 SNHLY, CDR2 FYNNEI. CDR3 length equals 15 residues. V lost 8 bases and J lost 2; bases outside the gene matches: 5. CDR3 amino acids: CASPKGQGAYNEQFF. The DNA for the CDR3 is TGTGCCAGCCCCAAGGGACAGGGGGCCTACAATGAGCAGTTCTTC.

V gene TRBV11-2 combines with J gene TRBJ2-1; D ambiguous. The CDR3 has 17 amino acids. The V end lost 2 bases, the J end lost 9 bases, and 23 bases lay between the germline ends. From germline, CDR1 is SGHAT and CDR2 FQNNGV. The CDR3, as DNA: TGTGCCAGCAGCTTACCCCGGAAGCCGGCTCTATCCGGTGAGCAGTTCTTC. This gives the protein CASSLPRKPALSGEQFF.

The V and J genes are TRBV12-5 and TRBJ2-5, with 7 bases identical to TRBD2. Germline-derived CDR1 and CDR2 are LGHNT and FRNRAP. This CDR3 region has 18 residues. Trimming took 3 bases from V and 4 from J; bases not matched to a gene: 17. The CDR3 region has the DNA TGTGCTAGTGGTTTTGTGCGGGCCAGCGGGACCATGGGAGAGACCCAGTACTTC. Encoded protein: CASGFVRASGTMGETQYF.

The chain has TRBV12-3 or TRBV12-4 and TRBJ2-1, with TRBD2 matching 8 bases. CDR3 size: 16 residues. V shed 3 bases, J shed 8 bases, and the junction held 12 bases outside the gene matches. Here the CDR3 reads CASSLTAGGPRDEQFF. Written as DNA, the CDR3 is TGTGCCAGCAGTTTGACGGCGGGGGGCCCACGGGATGAGCAGTTCTTC.

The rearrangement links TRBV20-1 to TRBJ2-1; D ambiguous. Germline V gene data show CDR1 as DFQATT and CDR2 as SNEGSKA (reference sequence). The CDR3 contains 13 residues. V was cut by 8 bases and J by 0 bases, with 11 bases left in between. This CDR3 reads CSPKAGSYNEQFF. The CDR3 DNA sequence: TGCAGTCCCAAAGCCGGCTCCTACAATGAGCAGTTCTTC.

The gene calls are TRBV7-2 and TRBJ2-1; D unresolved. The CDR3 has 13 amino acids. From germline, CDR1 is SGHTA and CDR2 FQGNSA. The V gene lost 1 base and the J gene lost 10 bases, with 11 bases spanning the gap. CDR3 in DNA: TGTGCCAGCAGCTTAGTGAGAATGGGGGAGCAGTTCTTC. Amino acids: CASSLVRMGEQFF.

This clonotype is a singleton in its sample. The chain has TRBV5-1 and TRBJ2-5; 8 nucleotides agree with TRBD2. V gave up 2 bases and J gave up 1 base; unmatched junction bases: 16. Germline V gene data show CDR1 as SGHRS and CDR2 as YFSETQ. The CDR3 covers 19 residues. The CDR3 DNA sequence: TGCGCCAGCAGCTTCCCGGACAGAAAATTAGCGGGGCCCCAAGAGACCCAGTACTTC. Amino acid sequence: CASSFPDRKLAGPQETQYF. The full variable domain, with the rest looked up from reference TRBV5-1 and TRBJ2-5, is KAGVTQTPRYLIKTRGQQVTLSCSPISGHRSVSWYQQTPGQGLQFLFEYFSETQRNKGNFPGRFSGRQFSNSRSEMNVSTLELGDSALYLCASSFPDRKLAGPQETQYFGPGTRLLVL.

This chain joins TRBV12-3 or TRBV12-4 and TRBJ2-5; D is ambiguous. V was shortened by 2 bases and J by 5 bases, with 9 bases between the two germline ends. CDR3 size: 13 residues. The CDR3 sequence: CASSLPGSETQYF. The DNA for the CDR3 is TGTGCCAGCAGTTTACCGGGTTCGGAGACCCAGTACTTC.

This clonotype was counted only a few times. CDR3 in amino acids: CATSSRQETQYF. In DNA form, the CDR3 reads TGTGCCACCAGTAGCCGGCAAGAGACCCAGTACTTC. The chain carries TRBV24-1 and TRBJ2-5; D call uncertain. The germline V gene has CDR1 KGHDR and CDR2 SFDVKD. CDR3 size: 12 residues. The ends were cut back, 6 bases at V and 2 bases at J, with 6 bases in the middle.

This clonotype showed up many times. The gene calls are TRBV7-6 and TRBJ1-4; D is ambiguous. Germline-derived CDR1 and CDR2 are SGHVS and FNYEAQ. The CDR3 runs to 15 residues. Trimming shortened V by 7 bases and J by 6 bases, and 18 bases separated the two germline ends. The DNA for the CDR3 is TGTGCCAGCAACTGGGTAAAGTGGGTGGATGAAAAACTGTTTTTT. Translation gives CASNWVKWVDEKLFF.

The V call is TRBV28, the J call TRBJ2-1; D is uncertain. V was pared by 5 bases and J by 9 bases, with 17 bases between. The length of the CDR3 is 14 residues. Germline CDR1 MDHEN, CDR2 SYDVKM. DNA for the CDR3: TGTGCCAGCAGTCCTGTTACCCCCTTGGTTGAGCAGTTCTTC. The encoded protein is CASSPVTPLVEQFF.

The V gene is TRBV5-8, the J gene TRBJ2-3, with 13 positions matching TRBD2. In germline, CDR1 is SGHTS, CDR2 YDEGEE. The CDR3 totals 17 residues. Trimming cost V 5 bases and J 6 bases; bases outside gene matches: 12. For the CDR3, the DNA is TGTGCCAGCAGGCGGATTCGGACTAGCGGGAGATCTGATACGCAGTATTTT. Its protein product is CASRRIRTSGRSDTQYF.

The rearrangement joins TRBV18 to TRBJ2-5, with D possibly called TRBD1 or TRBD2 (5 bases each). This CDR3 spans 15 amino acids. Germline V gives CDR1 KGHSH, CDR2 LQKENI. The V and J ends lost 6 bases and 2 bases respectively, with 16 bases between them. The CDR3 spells CASSPEGWAQETQYF. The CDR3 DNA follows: TGTGCCAGCTCCCCCGAGGGGTGGGCGCAAGAGACCCAGTACTTC.

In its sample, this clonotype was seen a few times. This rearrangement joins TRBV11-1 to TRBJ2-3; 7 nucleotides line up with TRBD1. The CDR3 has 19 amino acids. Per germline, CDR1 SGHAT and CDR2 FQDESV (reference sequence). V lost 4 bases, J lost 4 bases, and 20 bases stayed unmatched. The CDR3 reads CASSSFKSETGTISDTQYF. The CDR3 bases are TGTGCCAGCAGCTCGTTTAAGTCCGAGACAGGGACAATTTCAGATACGCAGTATTTT.

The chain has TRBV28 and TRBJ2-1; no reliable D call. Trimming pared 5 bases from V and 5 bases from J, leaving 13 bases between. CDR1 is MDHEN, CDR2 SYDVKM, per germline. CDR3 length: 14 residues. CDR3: CASSKYLGNNEQFF. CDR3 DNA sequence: TGTGCCAGCAGTAAATATTTGGGTAACAATGAGCAGTTCTTC.

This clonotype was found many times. The CDR3 is CASSAGVRAFF. In nucleotides, the CDR3 is TGTGCCAGCAGTGCGGGTGTGCGGGCTTTCTTT. The J gene is TRBJ1-1, the V gene TRBV12-3 or TRBV12-4, with unresolved D. Trimming left V 5 bases short and J 11 bases short, with 12 bases between. The CDR3 extends over 11 amino acids.

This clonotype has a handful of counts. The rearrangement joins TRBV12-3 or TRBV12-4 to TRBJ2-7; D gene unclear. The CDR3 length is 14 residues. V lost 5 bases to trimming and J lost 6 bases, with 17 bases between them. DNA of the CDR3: TGTGCCAGCAGTCCGCTAGGAAAAGGGTTCGAGCAGTACTTC. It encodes CASSPLGKGFEQYF.

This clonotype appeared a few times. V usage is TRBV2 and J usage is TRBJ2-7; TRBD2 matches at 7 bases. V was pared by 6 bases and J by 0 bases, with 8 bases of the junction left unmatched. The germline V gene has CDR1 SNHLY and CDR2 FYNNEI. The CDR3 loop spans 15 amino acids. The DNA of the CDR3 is TGTGCCAGCAGCTCTCAAGCGGGAACCTCCTACGAGCAGTACTTC. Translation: CASSSQAGTSYEQYF.

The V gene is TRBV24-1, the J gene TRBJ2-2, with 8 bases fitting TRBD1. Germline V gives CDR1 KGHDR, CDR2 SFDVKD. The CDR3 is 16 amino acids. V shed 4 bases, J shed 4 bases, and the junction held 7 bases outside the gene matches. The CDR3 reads CATSDTGQGFTGELFF. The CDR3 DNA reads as TGTGCCACCAGTGACACCGGACAGGGATTCACCGGGGAGCTGTTTTTT.

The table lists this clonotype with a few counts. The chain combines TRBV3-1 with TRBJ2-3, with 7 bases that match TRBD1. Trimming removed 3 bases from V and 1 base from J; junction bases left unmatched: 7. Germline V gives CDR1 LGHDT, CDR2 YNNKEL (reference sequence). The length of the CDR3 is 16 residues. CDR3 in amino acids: CASSHIQGTGTDTQYF. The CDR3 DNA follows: TGTGCCAGCAGCCACATCCAGGGGACAGGCACAGATACGCAGTATTTT.

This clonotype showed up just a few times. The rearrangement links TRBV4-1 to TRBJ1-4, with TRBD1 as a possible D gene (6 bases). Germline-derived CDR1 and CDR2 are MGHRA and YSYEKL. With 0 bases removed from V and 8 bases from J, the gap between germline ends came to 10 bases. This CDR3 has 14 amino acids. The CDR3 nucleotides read TGCGCCAGCAGCCAAGATTTCGGACAGGAAAAACTGTTTTTT. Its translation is CASSQDFGQEKLFF.

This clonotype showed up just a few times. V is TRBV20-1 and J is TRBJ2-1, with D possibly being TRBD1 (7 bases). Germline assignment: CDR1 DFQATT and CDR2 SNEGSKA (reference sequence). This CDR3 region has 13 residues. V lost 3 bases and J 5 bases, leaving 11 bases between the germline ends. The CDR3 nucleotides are TGCAGTGCTAGCAGGGGGGATAACAATGAGCAGTTCTTC. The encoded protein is CSASRGDNNEQFF.

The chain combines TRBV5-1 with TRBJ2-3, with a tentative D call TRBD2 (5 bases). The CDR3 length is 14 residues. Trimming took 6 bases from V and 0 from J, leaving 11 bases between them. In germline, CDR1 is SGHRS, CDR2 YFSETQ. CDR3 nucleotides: TGCGCCAGCAAGATAGCGTATAGCACAGATACGCAGTATTTT. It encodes CASKIAYSTDTQYF.